Below, 12 T cell receptor beta chains from the same sample are listed, as sequenced in a study of T cell responses to AZD1222 COVID-19 vaccine (dated by TCRdb to the early 2020s). The time point label on this specimen signifies: baseline before first vaccination. Library preparation used the immunoSEQ multiplex PCR assay. Not all clones reach the TCRdb copy of this immuneACCESS table, which keeps in-frame sequences only. Checked studies attribute under half of the gap to unresolved V genes and leave the rest unexplained. The sample table shows 150,000 or so clones, and roughly nine tenths are seen once. Over 15% of the sample is in the top ten clones. Material: peripheral blood, obtained on day 0 of AZD1222 vaccination. The receptors come from an adult in good health.

The chain combines TRBV18 with TRBJ1-2; D gene ambiguous. The germline gives CDR1 KGHSH, CDR2 LQKENI. The CDR3 runs 13 residues. V dropped 3 bases and J dropped 7 bases, with 12 bases sitting between them. This chain's CDR3 is CASSPMEEGGYTF. DNA of the CDR3: TGTGCCAGCTCACCTATGGAAGAAGGTGGCTACACCTTC.

The chain employs TRBV29-1 and TRBJ1-2, with D possibly matching TRBD1 (5 bases). Trimming stripped 2 bases from V and 6 bases from J, with 22 bases between. Germline V lookup: CDR1 SQVTM, CDR2 ANQGSEA. The CDR3 covers 16 residues. This chain's CDR3 is CSVEYWGDPQLNGYTF. DNA for the CDR3: TGCAGCGTTGAATATTGGGGGGATCCGCAACTCAATGGCTACACCTTC.

The rearrangement joins TRBV7-6 to TRBJ2-3; D is uncertain. The length of the CDR3 is 14 residues. Germline CDR1 SGHVS, CDR2 FNYEAQ. V shed 2 bases and J shed 4 bases, with 10 bases lying between them. The CDR3 DNA reads as TGTGCCAGCAGCTTAATGACGCCGCCAGATACGCAGTATTTT. It encodes CASSLMTPPDTQYF. The entire variable domain, with the rest obtained from reference TRBV7-6 and TRBJ2-3, is as follows: GAGVSQSPRYKVTKRGQDVALRCDPISGHVSLYWYRQALGQGPEFLTYFNYEAQQDKSGLPNDRFSAERPEGSISTLTIQRTEQRDSAMYRCASSLMTPPDTQYFGPGTRLTVL.

V usage is TRBV7-2 and J usage is TRBJ1-1, with 7 bases fitting TRBD1. Germline V gene sequence: CDR1 SGHTA, CDR2 FQGNSA. Germline trimming cut 5 bases from V and 7 bases from J; bases unmatched to any gene: 10. CDR3 length: 14 residues. The CDR3 region is CASSGSRGQGEAFF. The CDR3 DNA reads TGTGCCAGCAGCGGATCTAGGGGGCAGGGTGAAGCTTTCTTT.

The rearrangement links TRBV6-2 or TRBV6-3 to TRBJ2-1; 12 nucleotides align to TRBD2. This CDR3 contains 19 residues. V trimming: 0 bases; J trimming: 4 bases; junction bases outside the gene matches: 10. CDR1 and CDR2 from the germline V gene are MNHEY and SVGEGT. CDR3 sequence reads: CASSYSPASGRAGYNEQFF. CDR3 DNA sequence: TGTGCCAGCAGTTACTCGCCGGCTAGCGGGAGGGCCGGGTACAATGAGCAGTTCTTC.

This clone turned up a few times. The chain uses TRBV5-1 and TRBJ2-7; TRBD1 or TRBD2 may be the D gene (6 bases each). From germline, CDR1 is SGHRS and CDR2 YFSETQ. The CDR3 extends over 13 amino acids. V was shortened by 4 bases and J by 7 bases, with 15 bases between the two germline ends. CDR3 residues: CASSLRRGGEQYF. In nucleotides, the CDR3 is TGCGCCAGCAGCCTGCGCAGGGGAGGAGAGCAGTACTTC.

V is TRBV5-1 and J is TRBJ1-2; tentatively, D is TRBD1 (5 bases). Per the germline V gene, CDR1 is SGHRS and CDR2 is YFSETQ. The CDR3 runs 14 residues. The V end lost 2 bases, the J end lost 7 bases, and 15 bases lay between the germline ends. CDR3 region: CASSLGEGGVGYTF. CDR3 DNA: TGCGCCAGCAGCTTAGGAGAGGGAGGGGTTGGCTACACCTTC.

J is TRBJ2-5 and V is TRBV29-1; D ambiguous. The V end was cut by 3 bases, the J end by 3 bases, with 8 bases between. CDR1 is SQVTM and CDR2 is ANQGSEA in the germline V gene. This CDR3 comprises 12 residues. This CDR3 reads CSVEAREETQYF. CDR3 nucleotides: TGCAGCGTTGAGGCCAGAGAAGAGACCCAGTACTTC.

The chain joins TRBV28 to TRBJ2-7; tentative D call: TRBD1 (6 bases). From germline, CDR1 is MDHEN and CDR2 SYDVKM. The CDR3 has 11 residues. V was clipped by 11 bases and J by 5 bases, with 13 bases between them. The CDR3 is CAVGYRDEQYF. Written as DNA, the CDR3 is TGTGCCGTAGGGTACAGGGACGAGCAGTACTTC.

The V gene is TRBV6-5, the J gene TRBJ1-2; D is unclear. V was clipped by 6 bases and J by 4 bases, with 18 bases between them. The CDR3 spans 15 residues. The germline V gene encodes CDR1 MNHEY and CDR2 SVGAGI. The CDR3 nucleotides are TGTGCCAGCAGAGGCGGACCCCCATTGAGCTATGGCTACACCTTC. The encoded protein is CASRGGPPLSYGYTF.

This chain uses TRBV29-1 with TRBJ1-2, with D unresolved. The V end was cut by 4 bases, the J end by 4 bases, with 13 bases between. The CDR3 has 13 residues. Germline V gives CDR1 SQVTM, CDR2 ANQGSEA. CDR3 DNA: TGCAGCGTTGCTGGGTGGGTGGGCTATGGCTACACCTTC. The encoded protein is CSVAGWVGYGYTF. The complete variable domain, with remaining parts taken from reference TRBV29-1 and TRBJ1-2, reads SAVISQKPSRDICQRGTSLTIQCQVDSQVTMMFWYRQQPGQSLTLIATANQGSEATYESGFVIDKFPISRPNLTFSTLTVSNMSPEDSSIYLCSVAGWVGYGYTFGSGTRLTVV.

The V gene is TRBV15, the J gene TRBJ1-2; the D gene is possibly TRBD1 (6 bases). V shed 3 bases and J shed 7 bases, with 15 bases lying between them. The CDR3 loop spans 14 amino acids. CDR1 is LNHNV, CDR2 YYDKDF, per germline (reference sequence). This chain's CDR3 is CATSSSGGGPGYTF. CDR3 coding DNA: TGTGCCACCAGCAGTAGCGGGGGGGGGCCTGGCTACACCTTC. The full variable domain, its missing parts supplied by reference TRBV15 and TRBJ1-2, is DAMVIQNPRYQVTQFGKPVTLSCSQTLNHNVMYWYQQKSSQAPKLLFHYYDKDFNNEADTPDNFQSRRPNTSFCFLDIRSPGLGDTAMYLCATSSSGGGPGYTFGSGTRLTVV.